The sequence of this TCR beta chain was determined in a study of T-cell reconstitution after alpha-beta-depleted transplantation in children. This clonotype was picked up many times. The antigen is undetermined. Preparing the TCRbeta library involved the use of unique molecular identifiers. MiXCR was run by TCRdb on the PCR reads, yielding one entry per CDR3 protein. Of 600,000 or so distinct CDR3 sequences in the sample, roughly 24% are singletons; the top ten hold less than 15%. This CDR3 region has 15 residues. Germline values: CDR1 DFQATT, CDR2 SNEGSKA (reference sequence). Trimming removed 3 bases from V and 1 base from J; junction bases left unmatched: 4. General study findings and limits: The origin of alpha-beta T cells about two months after transplant was reportedly several hundred expanded graft clones. A year had passed since transplant, and T-cell counts and diversity by then came mostly from newly produced T cells.

The sequenced sample was PBMCs, mostly from graft donor cells, obtained 360 days after TCRalphabeta/CD19-depleted stem cell transplant. This receptor was taken from a boy under three years old who had a stem cell transplant for acute myeloid leukemia, so the T cells may come from the graft donor. This rearrangement joins TRBV20-1 to TRBJ2-1; 9 positions agree with TRBD1. CDR3: CSARDRGRSYNEQFF. CDR3 nucleotide sequence: TGCAGTGCTAGGGACAGGGGTAGGTCCTACAATGAGCAGTTCTTC.